Listed below are T cell receptor beta chains from one sample, sequenced in a study of OX40 agonist ivuxolimab in advanced cancers. Clones were read by immunoSEQ multiplex PCR, and TCRdb kept only the in-frame ones, dropping some. The repertoire holds tens of thousands of clones, 65% to 85% seen once, with less than 5.5% in the top ten. The sample in question was CD4+ or CD8+ T cells sorted from blood, obtained in a trial of the OX40 agonist ivuxolimab. The receptor set was obtained from an adult with an advanced solid tumor such as melanoma, head and neck, liver or kidney cancer. CDR3s include the opening cysteine and the closing phenylalanine or tryptophan. The order of the fields is V gene, clone size, D gene, J gene, CDR3 DNA, CDR3 protein. The D gene is left open where the match is weak. Rows give clone size only sometimes, using once, few, many, or a class for an expanded clone.

v_call: TRBV7-3
clone_size: -
d_call: TRBD2
j_call: TRBJ2-3
cdr3_nt: TGTGCCAGCAGCCCTTCTTCTACGACTAGCGGGAGGAACACGCAGTATTTT
cdr3_aa: CASSPSSTTSGRNTQYF

v_call: TRBV25-1
clone_size: -
d_call: -
j_call: TRBJ2-7
cdr3_nt: TGTGCCAGCAGTGATTTGGGGAGCTACGAGCAGTACTTC
cdr3_aa: CASSDLGSYEQYF

v_call: TRBV6-5
clone_size: -
d_call: TRBD2
j_call: TRBJ2-5
cdr3_nt: TGTGCCAGCACCCGGAGCGGGGGCACGGAGACCCAGTACTTC
cdr3_aa: CASTRSGGTETQYF

v_call: TRBV7-3
clone_size: -
d_call: -
j_call: TRBJ2-5
cdr3_nt: TGTGCCAGCAGCTTGGGCGGGAACGTTGAGACCCAGTACTTC
cdr3_aa: CASSLGGNVETQYF

v_call: TRBV7-8
clone_size: -
d_call: TRBD1
j_call: TRBJ1-5
cdr3_nt: TGTGCCAGCAGCCCCGGCGAGGACAGGCAATATAGCAATCAGCCCCAGCATTTT
cdr3_aa: CASSPGEDRQYSNQPQHF

v_call: TRBV4-1
clone_size: -
d_call: TRBD2
j_call: TRBJ2-3
cdr3_nt: TGCGCCAGCAGCCAAGACGGTCGGCGGGGGTCACTGGGCACAGATACGCAGTATTTT
cdr3_aa: CASSQDGRRGSLGTDTQYF

v_call: TRBV4-1
clone_size: -
d_call: TRBD2
j_call: TRBJ2-7
cdr3_nt: TGCGCCAGCAGCCGCCAGACCGGGACTAGCGGGTACCGCACGGGGTACGAGCAGTACTTC
cdr3_aa: CASSRQTGTSGYRTGYEQYF

v_call: TRBV4-2
clone_size: -
d_call: -
j_call: TRBJ2-2
cdr3_nt: TGTGCCAGCAGCCAAGCAGACAGCAACACCGGGGAGCTGTTTTTT
cdr3_aa: CASSQADSNTGELFF

v_call: TRBV29-1
clone_size: -
d_call: -
j_call: TRBJ1-3
cdr3_nt: TGCAGCGTTGTGCGGGACACCATATATTTT
cdr3_aa: CSVVRDTIYF

v_call: TRBV29-1
clone_size: -
d_call: TRBD2
j_call: TRBJ2-1
cdr3_nt: TGCAGCGTTGTTAGCGGGAAGGTGGGTGAGCAGTTCTTC
cdr3_aa: CSVVSGKVGEQFF

v_call: TRBV7-9
clone_size: -
d_call: -
j_call: TRBJ2-7
cdr3_nt: TGTGCCAGCAGCTTAACAGGGATAACCTACGAGCAGTACTTC
cdr3_aa: CASSLTGITYEQYF

v_call: TRBV4-1
clone_size: -
d_call: TRBD2
j_call: TRBJ2-5
cdr3_nt: TGCGCCAGCAGCCAGGGACTAGCGGGAGGACGGGAGACCCAGTACTTC
cdr3_aa: CASSQGLAGGRETQYF

v_call: TRBV6-5
clone_size: -
d_call: -
j_call: TRBJ1-4
cdr3_nt: TGTGCCAGCAGTTACCGGCACACTAATGAAAAACTGTTTTTT
cdr3_aa: CASSYRHTNEKLFF

v_call: TRBV5-8
clone_size: -
d_call: -
j_call: TRBJ1-5
cdr3_nt: TGTGCCAGCAGTTTTTCCCCGGGAGATCCCCAGCATTTT
cdr3_aa: CASSFSPGDPQHF

v_call: TRBV7-9
clone_size: -
d_call: -
j_call: TRBJ1-5
cdr3_nt: TGTGCCAGCAGCTTAAGGGGACAGCCCCAGCATTTT
cdr3_aa: CASSLRGQPQHF

v_call: TRBV7-2
clone_size: -
d_call: TRBD2
j_call: TRBJ2-7
cdr3_nt: TGTGCCAGCAGCCTTGCGGGCGGGGGGGGCTCCTACGAGCAGTACTTC
cdr3_aa: CASSLAGGGGSYEQYF

v_call: TRBV9
clone_size: many
d_call: TRBD1
j_call: TRBJ1-2
cdr3_nt: TGTGCCAGCAGCGTGGACAGGGGGTACTACACCTTC
cdr3_aa: CASSVDRGYYTF

v_call: TRBV18
clone_size: few
d_call: -
j_call: TRBJ1-2
cdr3_nt: TGTGCCAGCTCACCGAGCAGGGTCGATGGCTACACCTTC
cdr3_aa: CASSPSRVDGYTF

v_call: TRBV10-3
clone_size: -
d_call: -
j_call: TRBJ1-3
cdr3_nt: TGTGCCATCAGTGAGGGTATCTCTGGAAACACCATATATTTT
cdr3_aa: CAISEGISGNTIYF

v_call: TRBV15
clone_size: -
d_call: -
j_call: TRBJ1-1
cdr3_nt: TGTGCCACCAGCAGAGGGGAGACTTTGAACACTGAAGCTTTCTTT
cdr3_aa: CATSRGETLNTEAFF

v_call: TRBV19
clone_size: -
d_call: -
j_call: TRBJ1-1
cdr3_nt: TGTGCCAGTAGTATTGCTCCGAATCGAGCTTTCTTT
cdr3_aa: CASSIAPNRAFF

v_call: TRBV9
clone_size: -
d_call: -
j_call: TRBJ1-6
cdr3_nt: TGTGCCAGCAGCGTAGGGCCGGGGAATTCACCCCTCCACTTT
cdr3_aa: CASSVGPGNSPLHF

v_call: TRBV7-3
clone_size: -
d_call: -
j_call: TRBJ1-1
cdr3_nt: TGTGCCAGCAGCCCCGGGACAACCAGAAACACTGAAGCTTTCTTT
cdr3_aa: CASSPGTTRNTEAFF

v_call: TRBV5-4
clone_size: -
d_call: -
j_call: TRBJ2-7
cdr3_nt: TGTGCCAGCAGCTGGGGAGGAGGGTCGTCCTACGAGCAGTACTTC
cdr3_aa: CASSWGGGSSYEQYF

v_call: TRBV5-2
clone_size: few
d_call: -
j_call: TRBJ1-5
cdr3_nt: TGCGCCAGCAGCCAAGATTGGGACAGCAATCAGCCCCAGCATTTT
cdr3_aa: CASSQDWDSNQPQHF

v_call: TRBV6-1
clone_size: -
d_call: -
j_call: TRBJ2-5
cdr3_nt: TGTGCCAGCAGTGAAATCAGGAAAGAGACCCAGTACTTC
cdr3_aa: CASSEIRKETQYF

v_call: TRBV19
clone_size: -
d_call: -
j_call: TRBJ1-2
cdr3_nt: TGTGCCAGTAGTAAAATCAACGATGGCTACACCTTC
cdr3_aa: CASSKINDGYTF

v_call: TRBV5-4
clone_size: -
d_call: TRBD2
j_call: TRBJ2-7
cdr3_nt: TGTGCCAGCAGCTTGGAGGGCGGGGGGAAAGAGTACGAGCAGTACTTC
cdr3_aa: CASSLEGGGKEYEQYF

v_call: TRBV7-9
clone_size: many
d_call: -
j_call: TRBJ2-2
cdr3_nt: TGTGCCAGCAGCCGGACAGCCTCAGGTGTCACCGGGGAGCTGTTTTTT
cdr3_aa: CASSRTASGVTGELFF

v_call: TRBV2
clone_size: -
d_call: TRBD1
j_call: TRBJ2-5
cdr3_nt: TGTGCCAGCAGTGAGGGACAGGCGCAAGGGGCCCAGTACTTC
cdr3_aa: CASSEGQAQGAQYF

v_call: TRBV6-1
clone_size: -
d_call: TRBD1
j_call: TRBJ2-1
cdr3_nt: TGTGCCAGCAGTGAAGGGACAGGGGAAGACAATGAGCAGTTCTTC
cdr3_aa: CASSEGTGEDNEQFF

v_call: TRBV5-6
clone_size: -
d_call: -
j_call: TRBJ2-7
cdr3_nt: TGTGCCAGCAGCTTGGATCTTGGAGGGATCTCCTACGAGCAGTACTTC
cdr3_aa: CASSLDLGGISYEQYF

v_call: TRBV10-3
clone_size: -
d_call: -
j_call: TRBJ2-1
cdr3_nt: TGTGCCATCAGTACTCTTCGGGGGGGACAGTACAATGAGCAGTTCTTC
cdr3_aa: CAISTLRGGQYNEQFF

v_call: TRBV7-2
clone_size: -
d_call: -
j_call: TRBJ2-6
cdr3_nt: TGTGCCAGCAGCATAACTACAGGGGCCAACGTCCTGACTTTC
cdr3_aa: CASSITTGANVLTF

v_call: TRBV5-1
clone_size: -
d_call: TRBD2
j_call: TRBJ2-1
cdr3_nt: TGCGCCAGCAGCTTGGTGCGGGGGACCGCTGACAATGAGCAGTTCTTC
cdr3_aa: CASSLVRGTADNEQFF

v_call: TRBV6-1
clone_size: -
d_call: -
j_call: TRBJ1-2
cdr3_nt: TGTGCCAGCAGAGAAGAGACAGGAGATGGCTACACCTTC
cdr3_aa: CASREETGDGYTF

v_call: TRBV30
clone_size: -
d_call: -
j_call: TRBJ1-1
cdr3_nt: TGTGCCTGGAGTACGGTAGGGACCACTGAAGCTTTCTTT
cdr3_aa: CAWSTVGTTEAFF

v_call: TRBV6-5
clone_size: -
d_call: TRBD2
j_call: TRBJ2-7
cdr3_nt: TGTGCCAGCAGTTACTCTCTAGCGGGAGGGTCCTACGAGCAGTACTTC
cdr3_aa: CASSYSLAGGSYEQYF

v_call: TRBV11-3
clone_size: -
d_call: -
j_call: TRBJ1-1
cdr3_nt: TGTGCCAGCAGCTTTGCGCGATTCCGCGGAAACACTGAAGCTTTCTTT
cdr3_aa: CASSFARFRGNTEAFF

v_call: TRBV30
clone_size: -
d_call: -
j_call: TRBJ2-6
cdr3_nt: TGTGCCTGGAGTCTTGACTCTGGGGCCAACGTCCTGACTTTC
cdr3_aa: CAWSLDSGANVLTF

v_call: TRBV6-5
clone_size: few
d_call: -
j_call: TRBJ2-7
cdr3_nt: TGTGCCAGCAGTCCGACCGGGACCAGTCGCGAGCAGTACTTC
cdr3_aa: CASSPTGTSREQYF

v_call: TRBV5-1
clone_size: -
d_call: -
j_call: TRBJ2-5
cdr3_nt: TGCGCCAGCAGCTTGCAACAAGAGACCCAGTACTTC
cdr3_aa: CASSLQQETQYF

v_call: TRBV5-1
clone_size: -
d_call: -
j_call: TRBJ2-3
cdr3_nt: TGCGCCAGCAGCTTCGGAACACGCACAGATACGCAGTATTTT
cdr3_aa: CASSFGTRTDTQYF

v_call: TRBV9
clone_size: -
d_call: -
j_call: TRBJ2-2
cdr3_nt: TGTGCCAGCAGCGTAGGTAGTATGTCGGAGTCCGGGGAGCTGTTTTTT
cdr3_aa: CASSVGSMSESGELFF

v_call: TRBV18
clone_size: -
d_call: TRBD1
j_call: TRBJ2-3
cdr3_nt: TGTGCCAGCTCATTACAGGGGGCTCGCACAGATACGCAGTATTTT
cdr3_aa: CASSLQGARTDTQYF

v_call: TRBV6-1
clone_size: many
d_call: TRBD2
j_call: TRBJ2-1
cdr3_nt: TGTGCCAGCAGTTTACTAGCGGATTCCTACAATGAGCAGTTCTTC
cdr3_aa: CASSLLADSYNEQFF

v_call: TRBV5-5
clone_size: -
d_call: -
j_call: TRBJ1-2
cdr3_nt: TGTGCCAGCAGCGCCGCAGTCGGTACCCAGTATGGCTACACCTTC
cdr3_aa: CASSAAVGTQYGYTF

v_call: TRBV27
clone_size: -
d_call: -
j_call: TRBJ1-5
cdr3_nt: TGTGCCAGCTCTGCCTCCCGGGGTCAGCCCCAGCATTTT
cdr3_aa: CASSASRGQPQHF

v_call: TRBV10-2
clone_size: few
d_call: TRBD2
j_call: TRBJ2-5
cdr3_nt: TGCGCCAGCAGTGACCTAGCGGGTGAAGAGACCCAGTACTTC
cdr3_aa: CASSDLAGEETQYF

v_call: TRBV5-1
clone_size: -
d_call: -
j_call: TRBJ2-5
cdr3_nt: TGCGCCAGCAGCTTACAGGCCCAAGAGACCCAGTACTTC
cdr3_aa: CASSLQAQETQYF

v_call: TRBV28
clone_size: -
d_call: -
j_call: TRBJ2-1
cdr3_nt: TGTGCCAGCAGGGGATCCTACAATGAGCAGTTCTTC
cdr3_aa: CASRGSYNEQFF

v_call: TRBV6-6
clone_size: -
d_call: -
j_call: TRBJ2-7
cdr3_nt: TGTGCCAGCAGTTCATCCCTCTACGAGCAGTACTTC
cdr3_aa: CASSSSLYEQYF

v_call: TRBV6-5
clone_size: -
d_call: -
j_call: TRBJ1-1
cdr3_nt: TGTGCCGTGGGAGCCCCCGAGATCACTGAAGCTTTCTTT
cdr3_aa: CAVGAPEITEAFF

v_call: TRBV7-2
clone_size: -
d_call: TRBD1
j_call: TRBJ1-2
cdr3_nt: TGTGCCAGCAGCTCCGACAGGGGCGACTATGGCTACACCTTC
cdr3_aa: CASSSDRGDYGYTF

v_call: TRBV19
clone_size: -
d_call: -
j_call: TRBJ2-3
cdr3_nt: TGTGCCAGTAGTATACTCTTACAGGATCACACAGATACGCAGTATTTT
cdr3_aa: CASSILLQDHTDTQYF

v_call: TRBV15
clone_size: -
d_call: TRBD1
j_call: TRBJ1-5
cdr3_nt: TGTGCCACCAGCAGTCCCCCATGGCGACAGGGCAGCAATCAGCCCCAGCATTTT
cdr3_aa: CATSSPPWRQGSNQPQHF

v_call: TRBV9
clone_size: -
d_call: -
j_call: TRBJ1-3
cdr3_nt: TGTGCCAGCAGCGTAGAAGGGACTGGAAACACCATATATTTT
cdr3_aa: CASSVEGTGNTIYF

v_call: TRBV10-3
clone_size: -
d_call: -
j_call: TRBJ1-2
cdr3_nt: TGTGCCAGCAGTTTGGGAGGGAGTGGCTACACCTTC
cdr3_aa: CASSLGGSGYTF